The 30 T cell receptor beta chains given below trace back to one sample, sequenced in a study of T-cell memory formation after mild COVID-19. TCRdb re-derived calls from the 5' RACE reads in MiXCR, one entry per CDR3 protein. The sample records just over 200,000 distinct CDR3 sequences, roughly 10% being singletons. Material: PBMCs or a T cell subset sorted from them (not recorded which). Receptor source: a man younger than 30 who had mild COVID-19 (a few samples of this study predate the infection). Cell type and time point are not known.

The rearrangement joins TRBV20-1 to TRBJ2-7; D remains ambiguous. The CDR3 spans 14 residues. V was shortened by 6 bases and J by 6 bases, with 21 bases between the two germline ends. Germline V gene sequence: CDR1 DFQATT, CDR2 SNEGSKA (reference sequence). CDR3 DNA sequence: TGCAGTGCATGCGGACCAGGTTCGTCCCTCGAGCAGTACTTC. Translated: CSACGPGSSLEQYF.

This clonotype occurred a few times. The chain links TRBV7-2 to TRBJ1-1; perhaps TRBD1 as D (6 bases). The V gene lost 2 bases and the J gene lost 2 bases, with 12 bases spanning the gap. Looked up from germline, CDR1 is SGHTA and CDR2 is FQGNSA. This CDR3 has 15 amino acids. The CDR3 sequence: CASSLTGGFNTEAFF. Here the CDR3 DNA reads TGTGCCAGCAGCTTAACGGGGGGCTTCAACACTGAAGCTTTCTTT.

J is TRBJ1-1 and V is TRBV7-9; D call uncertain. The V gene's germline CDR1 is SEHNR and CDR2 FQNEAQ (reference sequence). The V gene lost 2 bases and the J gene lost 3 bases, with 7 bases spanning the gap. This CDR3 has 13 residues. The CDR3 DNA reads as TGTGCCAGCAGCTTATCCTGGTACACTGAAGCTTTCTTT. This encodes CASSLSWYTEAFF.

This clonotype was found many times. This sequence joins TRBV6-2 or TRBV6-3 and TRBJ1-4; no clear D. Trimming removed 0 bases at V and 6 bases at J, with 2 bases between. The length of the CDR3 is 12 residues. The germline gives CDR1 MNHEY, CDR2 SVGEGT. CDR3 residues: CASSYSHEKLFF. CDR3 coding DNA: TGTGCCAGCAGTTACTCACATGAAAAACTGTTTTTT.

The gene calls are TRBV5-1 and TRBJ2-3; possibly TRBD2 for D (5 bases). Germline V gene data show CDR1 as SGHRS and CDR2 as YFSETQ. V lost 0 bases and J lost 4, with 15 bases in between. The length of the CDR3 is 16 residues. The CDR3 DNA is TGCGCCAGCAGCTTGGGTATGGGGAATAGCGCAGATACGCAGTATTTT. Translation: CASSLGMGNSADTQYF.

The chain links TRBV10-2 to TRBJ1-5; D not certain. V lost 2 bases, J lost 5 bases, and 4 bases lay in between. The V gene's germline CDR1 is WSHSY and CDR2 SAAADI. The CDR3 loop spans 12 amino acids. CDR3: CASSEDYQPQHF. Here the CDR3 DNA reads TGCGCCAGCAGTGAGGACTATCAGCCCCAGCATTTT.

This clonotype has a handful of counts. A junction end diverges from the germline sequence, so it may reflect a read error. This chain connects TRBV7-6 to TRBJ1-2, with unresolved D. The CDR3 runs 10 residues. Germline CDR1 SGHVS, CDR2 FNYEAQ. CDR3 region: CASSPPPHHF. Here the CDR3 DNA reads TGTGCCAGCAGCCCTCCCCCGCACCACTTC.

The chain uses TRBV11-2 and TRBJ2-1; D is possibly TRBD2 (5 bases). From germline, CDR1 is SGHAT and CDR2 FQNNGV. The CDR3 runs to 13 residues. The ends were cut back, 7 bases at V and 4 bases at J, with 11 bases in the middle. The CDR3 loop reads CASTIPGYNEQFF. The CDR3 DNA is TGTGCCAGCACCATCCCGGGATACAATGAGCAGTTCTTC.

This clonotype was counted at least ten times. The chain joins TRBV7-2 to TRBJ2-1; 9 nucleotides match TRBD1. The CDR3 is 17 residues long. CDR1 and CDR2 from the germline V gene are SGHTA and FQGNSA. V shed 4 bases and J 1 base; nucleotides not matched to a gene: 8. CDR3: CASSSPTGGLSYNEQFF. CDR3 nucleotides: TGTGCCAGCAGCTCCCCAACAGGGGGCTTGTCCTACAATGAGCAGTTCTTC.

This clonotype was seen at least ten times. The chain has TRBV3-1 and TRBJ2-2; 14 bases map to TRBD2. V was clipped by 4 bases and J by 7 bases; unmatched bases: 2. The CDR3 is 15 amino acids. CDR1 LGHDT and CDR2 YNNKEL come from the germline V gene (reference sequence). CDR3 coding DNA: TGTGCCAGCAGCCGGACTAGCGGGGGGCTCGGGGAGCTGTTTTTT. This sequence encodes CASSRTSGGLGELFF.

The table lists this clonotype with a few counts. The V call is TRBV4-2, the J call TRBJ1-2, with D hard to call. Germline lookup yields CDR1 LGHNA and CDR2 YNFKEQ. The CDR3 consists of 14 residues. V was trimmed by 2 bases and J by 3 bases, leaving 10 bases between them. Written as DNA, the CDR3 is TGTGCCAGCAGCCAATTAGGCGTCGACTATGGCTACACCTTC. Its protein product is CASSQLGVDYGYTF.

In this sample, this clonotype turned up a few times. CDR3 sequence reads: CASSSAFGNTIYF. CDR3 sequence (DNA): TGTGCCAGCAGCTCTGCGTTTGGAAACACCATATATTTT. V usage is TRBV12-3 or TRBV12-4 and J usage is TRBJ1-3; D is ambiguous. This CDR3 has 13 residues. V was clipped by 6 bases and J by 3 bases, with 9 bases between them.

This clonotype showed up many times. This CDR3 reads CASSPGQVTEQYF. CDR3 DNA sequence: TGCGCCAGCAGCCCGGGACAGGTCACCGAGCAGTACTTC. The rearrangement links TRBV5-1 to TRBJ2-7; 8 bases are shared with TRBD1. Trimming at V came to 4 bases and at J to 6 bases, leaving 6 bases not matched to a gene. Germline CDR1 SGHRS, CDR2 YFSETQ. The CDR3 sequence is 13 residues long.

This clonotype showed up just a few times. The chain employs TRBV6-6 and TRBJ1-2; the D is unclear. The CDR3 runs 14 residues. V was pared by 4 bases and J by 2 bases, with 11 bases between. Germline lookup yields CDR1 MNHNY and CDR2 SVGAGI (reference sequence). For the CDR3, the DNA is TGTGCCAGCAGTTCCCCACCAGACAACTATGGCTACACCTTC. Protein: CASSSPPDNYGYTF.

In this sample, this clonotype turned up a few times. V usage is TRBV5-6 and J usage is TRBJ1-1; no firm D call. CDR1 is SGHDT and CDR2 is YYEEEE in the germline V gene. The V end was cut by 1 base, the J end by 0 bases, with 13 bases between. The CDR3 consists of 16 residues. CDR3: CASSLNNGVLNTEAFF. CDR3 in DNA: TGTGCCAGCAGCTTGAATAACGGGGTTTTGAACACTGAAGCTTTCTTT.

In its sample, this clonotype was seen a few times. The chain uses TRBV20-1 and TRBJ1-4, with a tentative D call TRBD1 (6 bases). The CDR3 is made up of 14 amino acids. The germline gives CDR1 DFQATT, CDR2 SNEGSKA (reference sequence). Trimming shortened V by 1 base and J by 7 bases, and 13 bases separated the two germline ends. This CDR3 reads CSARGGGGPEKLFF. The DNA for the CDR3 is TGCAGTGCTAGAGGCGGAGGGGGGCCTGAAAAACTGTTTTTT.

This clonotype was counted a few times. The J gene is TRBJ2-5, the V gene TRBV4-2; TRBD1 matches 9 bases. Germline V gene lookup returns CDR1 LGHNA and CDR2 YNFKEQ. The CDR3 sequence is 16 residues long. Unmatched junction bases numbered 8, after V lost 1 base and J lost 5 bases. The CDR3 spells CASSQAPTGGTETQYF. The DNA for the CDR3 is TGTGCCAGCAGCCAAGCCCCGACAGGGGGAACGGAGACCCAGTACTTC.

The chain is built from TRBV6-6 and TRBJ2-4, with D uncertain. This CDR3 has 16 amino acids. The germline gives CDR1 MNHNY, CDR2 SVGAGI (reference sequence). V lost 4 bases and J lost 0, with 13 bases in between. Written as DNA, the CDR3 is TGTGCCAGCAGTTTTGAACCTACCCTAGCCAAAAACATTCAGTACTTC. Its translation: CASSFEPTLAKNIQYF.

The sample holds a few counts of this clonotype. This rearrangement joins TRBV6-2 or TRBV6-3 to TRBJ2-2, with TRBD2 identical over 14 bases. The germline CDR1 and CDR2 sequences are MNHEY and SVGEGT. The CDR3 covers 17 residues. V shed 6 bases, J shed 2 bases, and the junction held 5 bases outside the gene matches. The CDR3 sequence: CASSMTSGGANTGELFF. The CDR3 DNA reads as TGTGCCAGCAGCATGACTAGCGGGGGGGCAAACACCGGGGAGCTGTTTTTT.

The genes are TRBV6-5 and TRBJ2-5; 7 bases are a match to TRBD1. The V and J ends lost 6 bases and 2 bases, in that order; junction bases with no gene match: 9. The CDR3 is 15 residues long. CDR1 and CDR2 (germline): MNHEY, SVGAGI. CDR3 nucleotide sequence: TGTGCCAGCAGGAGGACAGGACGTTCTCAAGAGACCCAGTACTTC. The encoded protein is CASRRTGRSQETQYF.

This clonotype was picked up a small number of times. This sequence joins TRBV12-3 or TRBV12-4 and TRBJ2-1; 9 nucleotides match TRBD2. V trimming: 6 bases; J trimming: 2 bases; junction bases outside the gene matches: 8. The CDR3 consists of 16 residues. The CDR3 loop reads CASRGLADFAYNEQFF. CDR3 bases: TGTGCCAGCAGGGGACTAGCCGATTTCGCCTACAATGAGCAGTTCTTC.

There are a few counts of this clonotype. The chain is built from TRBV7-9 and TRBJ1-4; TRBD1 aligns across 7 bases. The germline CDR1 and CDR2 sequences are SEHNR and FQNEAQ (reference sequence). The CDR3 has 12 residues. The CDR3 reads CASARDSEKLFF. The DNA of the CDR3 is TGTGCGAGCGCCCGGGACAGTGAAAAACTGTTTTTT.

This clonotype has just one count. The chain links TRBV11-2 to TRBJ1-1; 8 bases align to TRBD1. The junction had 14 bases not matched to a gene; V was cut back by 5 bases and J by 12 bases. The germline CDR1 and CDR2 sequences are SGHAT and FQNNGV. CDR3 length: 14 residues. CDR3 protein: CASSPTRGPHSPFF. CDR3 bases: TGTGCCAGCAGCCCGACCAGGGGGCCACACTCGCCTTTCTTT.

This clonotype was observed at least ten times. The rearrangement joins TRBV7-9 to TRBJ2-7, with TRBD1 matching 8 bases. The junction had 4 bases not matched to a gene; V was cut back by 1 base and J by 2 bases. The CDR3 is 15 amino acids. Germline CDR1 is SEHNR and CDR2 is FQNEAQ (reference sequence). The CDR3 region has the DNA TGTGCCAGCAGCTTAGGTGGACAGGGTACCTACGAGCAGTACTTC. Translation gives CASSLGGQGTYEQYF.

The chain recombines TRBV4-1 with TRBJ1-5; maybe TRBD1 (6 bases). Germline V gene lookup returns CDR1 MGHRA and CDR2 YSYEKL. The CDR3 consists of 16 residues. Trimming shortened V by 2 bases and J by 0 bases, and 11 bases separated the two germline ends. The CDR3 loop is CASSQLTGYSNQPQHF. DNA for the CDR3: TGCGCCAGCAGCCAACTTACAGGGTATAGCAATCAGCCCCAGCATTTT.

At least ten counts were recorded for this clonotype. The chain couples TRBV12-3 or TRBV12-4 to TRBJ1-5; the match to TRBD1 covers 7 bases. The length of the CDR3 is 13 residues. The V and J ends lost 5 bases and 6 bases, in that order; junction bases with no gene match: 4. CDR3 sequence reads: CASSAQGPQPQHF. The CDR3, as DNA: TGTGCCAGCAGTGCACAGGGGCCTCAGCCCCAGCATTTT.

This clonotype was detected a few times. The V and J genes are TRBV6-5 and TRBJ2-3, with no clear D. The germline V gene has CDR1 MNHEY and CDR2 SVGAGI. This CDR3 contains 12 residues. Trimming removed 6 bases from V and 2 bases from J, with 6 bases in between. The CDR3: CASRDVTDTQYF. The CDR3 bases are TGTGCCAGCAGGGATGTCACAGATACGCAGTATTTT.

This clonotype has at least ten counts. This chain links TRBV18 with TRBJ2-1, with a weak D call TRBD2 (5 bases). CDR1 and CDR2 (germline): KGHSH, LQKENI. CDR3 length equals 15 residues. V was shortened by 1 base and J by 2 bases, with 9 bases between the two germline ends. The CDR3 is CASSPQDLAYNEQFF. The CDR3 DNA sequence: TGTGCCAGCTCACCACAGGACTTGGCCTACAATGAGCAGTTCTTC.

This clonotype was counted only a few times. The rearrangement uses TRBV7-9 and TRBJ1-3; D is unresolved. Trimming stripped 5 bases from V and 4 bases from J, with 12 bases between. From germline, CDR1 is SEHNR and CDR2 FQNEAQ (reference sequence). The length of the CDR3 is 14 residues. The CDR3 region has the DNA TGTGCCAGCAGCCCTTGGGTTTCAGGAAACACCATATATTTT. This sequence encodes CASSPWVSGNTIYF.

This clonotype was observed many times. The chain combines TRBV29-1 with TRBJ2-3; 13 bases are a match to TRBD2. Germline trimming cut 5 bases from V and 7 bases from J; bases unmatched to any gene: 12. The CDR3 runs to 16 residues. Germline loops: CDR1 SQVTM, CDR2 ANQGSEA. The CDR3 here is CSVRAGTSGATYTQYF. In DNA, the CDR3 is TGCAGCGTTCGAGCCGGGACTAGCGGGGCAACATATACGCAGTATTTT.